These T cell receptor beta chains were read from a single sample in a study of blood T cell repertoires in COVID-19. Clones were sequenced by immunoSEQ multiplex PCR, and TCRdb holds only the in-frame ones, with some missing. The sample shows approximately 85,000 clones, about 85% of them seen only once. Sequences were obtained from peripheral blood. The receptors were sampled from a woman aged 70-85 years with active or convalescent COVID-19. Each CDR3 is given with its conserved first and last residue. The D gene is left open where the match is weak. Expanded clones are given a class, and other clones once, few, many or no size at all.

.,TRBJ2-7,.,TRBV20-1,CSASDPRGSYEQYF,TGCAGTGCTAGTGATCCCCGGGGGTCCTACGAGCAGTACTTC
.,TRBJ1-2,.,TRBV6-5,CASSTPGSVYGYTF,TGTGCCAGCAGTACCCCCGGGTCCGTCTATGGCTACACCTTC
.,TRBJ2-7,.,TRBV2,CASSEASQGSGYEQYF,TGTGCCAGCAGTGAAGCATCACAGGGTTCGGGCTACGAGCAGTACTTC
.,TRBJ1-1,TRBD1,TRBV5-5,CASSTGQLRQGALTKAFF,TGTGCCAGCAGCACGGGTCAGTTAAGACAGGGGGCTTTGACAAAAGCTTTCTTT
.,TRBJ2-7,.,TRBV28,CASSSSGNEQYF,TGTGCCAGCAGTTCCTCAGGGAACGAGCAGTACTTC
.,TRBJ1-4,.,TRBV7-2,CASSFDRYNEKLFF,TGTGCCAGCAGCTTTGACAGATATAATGAAAAACTGTTTTTT
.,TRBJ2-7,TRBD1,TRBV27,CASSSRFLDRGLEQYF,TGTGCCAGCAGTTCCCGATTTTTGGACAGGGGTCTCGAGCAGTACTTC
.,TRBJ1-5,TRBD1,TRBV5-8,CASSLRRQGADQPQHF,TGTGCCAGCAGCCTCCGGAGGCAGGGGGCCGACCAGCCCCAGCATTTT
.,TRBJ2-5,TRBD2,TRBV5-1,CASSLVLAEETQYF,TGCGCCAGCAGCTTGGTTCTAGCGGAAGAGACCCAGTACTTC
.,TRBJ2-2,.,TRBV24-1,CATTGSGSGELFF,TGTGCCACCACCGGATCCGGGTCCGGGGAGCTGTTTTTT
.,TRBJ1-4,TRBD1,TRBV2,CASRAGGGGEKLFF,TGTGCCAGTAGAGCAGGGGGCGGAGGTGAAAAACTGTTTTTT
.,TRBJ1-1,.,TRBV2,CASVLQGTMNTEAFF,TGTGCCAGCGTCCTTCAGGGAACTATGAACACTGAAGCTTTCTTT
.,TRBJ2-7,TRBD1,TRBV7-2,CASSLGGGGQYF,TGTGCCAGCAGCTTAGGAGGGGGCGGGCAGTACTTC
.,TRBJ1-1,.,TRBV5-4,CASSAGGGIRTIEAFF,TGTGCCAGCAGCGCCGGCGGGGGGATACGAACGATTGAAGCTTTCTTT
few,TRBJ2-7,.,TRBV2,CASSVNREDEQYF,TGTGCCAGCAGTGTAAATAGGGAGGACGAGCAGTACTTC
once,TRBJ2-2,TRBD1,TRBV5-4,CASWPGTANTGELFF,TGTGCCAGCTGGCCCGGGACAGCGAACACCGGGGAGCTGTTTTTT
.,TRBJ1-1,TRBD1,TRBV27,CASSLRTGGGTEAFF,TGTGCCAGCAGTCTTAGGACAGGGGGTGGCACTGAAGCTTTCTTT
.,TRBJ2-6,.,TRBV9,CASGVGATGANVLTF,TGTGCCAGCGGCGTAGGAGCGACTGGGGCCAACGTCCTGACTTTC
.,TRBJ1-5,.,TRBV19,CASSIRRQGRGMGQPQHF,TGTGCCAGTAGTATAAGGCGGCAGGGCCGCGGAATGGGTCAGCCCCAGCATTTT
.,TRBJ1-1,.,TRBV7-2,CASSLGQGRRAFF,TGTGCCAGCAGCTTAGGTCAGGGTCGGCGAGCTTTCTTT
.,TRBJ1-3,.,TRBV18,CASSSLPGSGNTIYF,TGTGCCAGCTCATCGCTGCCGGGCTCTGGAAACACCATATATTTT
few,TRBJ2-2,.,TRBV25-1,CASSGQVTGELFF,TGTGCCAGCAGTGGGCAAGTAACCGGGGAGCTGTTTTTT
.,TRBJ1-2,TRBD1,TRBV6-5,CASSPNRDSGNGYTF,TGTGCCAGCAGCCCGAACCGGGACAGTGGTAATGGCTACACCTTC
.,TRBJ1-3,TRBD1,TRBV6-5,CASSSDRGHSGNTIYF,TGTGCCAGCAGTTCTGACAGGGGCCACTCTGGAAACACCATATATTTT
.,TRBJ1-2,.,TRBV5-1,CASSSTGRVGYTF,TGCGCCAGCAGTTCCACCGGGAGGGTCGGCTACACCTTC
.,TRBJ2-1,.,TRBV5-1,CASSQQGPYNEQFF,TGCGCCAGCAGCCAACAGGGACCGTACAATGAGCAGTTCTTC
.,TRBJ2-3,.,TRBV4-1,CASSQGTGSSSTDTQYF,TGCGCCAGCAGCCAAGGAACAGGGTCTTCTAGCACAGATACGCAGTATTTT
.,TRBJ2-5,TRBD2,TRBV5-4,CASSAGTSGGQETQYF,TGTGCCAGCAGCGCGGGGACTAGCGGGGGCCAAGAGACCCAGTACTTC
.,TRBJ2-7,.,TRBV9,CASSVEGGPGYEQYF,TGTGCCAGCAGCGTAGAAGGGGGACCTGGGTACGAGCAGTACTTC
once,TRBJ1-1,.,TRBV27,CASSLAPGRWTEAFF,TGTGCCAGCAGTCTAGCGCCGGGACGATGGACTGAAGCTTTCTTT
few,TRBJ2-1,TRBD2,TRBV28,CASSRPSGGSQEQFF,TGTGCCAGCAGCCGCCCTAGCGGGGGATCACAGGAGCAGTTCTTC
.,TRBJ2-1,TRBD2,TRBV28,CASSRGGDYNEQFF,TGTGCCAGTAGCCGGGGGGGGGACTACAATGAGCAGTTCTTC
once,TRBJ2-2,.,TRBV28,CASSLASAGGGELFF,TGTGCCAGCAGTTTAGCTAGCGCCGGGGGCGGGGAGCTGTTTTTT
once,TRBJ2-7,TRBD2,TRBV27,CASSLGGPGLASEQYF,TGTGCCAGCAGTTTGGGTGGCCCCGGACTAGCGAGCGAGCAGTACTTC
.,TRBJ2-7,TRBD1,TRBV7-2,CASSSSGGKNEQYF,TGTGCCAGCAGCTCCTCAGGGGGCAAGAACGAGCAGTACTTC
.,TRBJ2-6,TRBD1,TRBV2,CASHPGGGGANVLTF,TGTGCCAGCCACCCAGGGGGCGGTGGGGCCAACGTCCTGACTTTC
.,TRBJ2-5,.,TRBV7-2,CASSPSQETQYF,TGTGCCAGCAGCCCCTCCCAAGAGACCCAGTACTTC
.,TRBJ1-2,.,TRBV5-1,CASSLEPTYYGYTF,TGCGCCAGCAGCTTGGAGCCAACCTACTATGGCTACACCTTC
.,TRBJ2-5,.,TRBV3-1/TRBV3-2,CASSQLTGEEYF,TGTGCCAGCAGCCAACTAACAGGGGAGGAGTACTTC
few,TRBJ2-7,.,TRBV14,CASSRGGWYYYEQYF,TGTGCCAGCAGCCGCGGTGGCTGGTACTACTACGAGCAGTACTTC